The 10 T cell receptor beta chains below come from one sample, sequenced in a study of blood T cell repertoires in COVID-19. Repertoires were generated with immunoSEQ multiplex PCR, while TCRdb's copy carries only in-frame clones and drops some. Of about 290,000 clones listed, approximately 86% were seen once; the top ten hold around 4%. Sample: peripheral blood. The origin of the receptors is a woman aged 50 to 60 with active or convalescent COVID-19.

This chain uses TRBV10-3 with TRBJ2-1; the match to TRBD2 covers 10 bases. CDR1 and CDR2 (germline): ENHRY, SYGVKD. The ends lost 6 bases at V and 9 bases at J; junction bases unmatched: 5. The CDR3 has 13 residues. CDR3 nucleotides: TGTGCCATCAGGGAGCGGGAGGGCCGTGAGCAGTTCTTC. Its translation: CAIREREGREQFF.

This rearrangement joins TRBV11-2 to TRBJ2-7; 10 nucleotides match TRBD2. CDR3 size: 15 residues. In germline, CDR1 is SGHAT, CDR2 FQNNGV. V trimming: 3 bases; J trimming: 7 bases; junction bases outside the gene matches: 9. CDR3 residues: CASSFLIAGGREQYF. CDR3 nucleotides: TGTGCCAGCAGCTTCCTGATAGCGGGAGGTAGAGAGCAGTACTTC. The whole variable domain, remainder taken from reference TRBV11-2 and TRBJ2-7, is EAGVAQSPRYKIIEKRQSVAFWCNPISGHATLYWYQQILGQGPKLLIQFQNNGVVDDSQLPKDRFSAERLKGVDSTLKIQPAKLEDSAVYLCASSFLIAGGREQYFGPGTRLTVT.

Here the CDR3 reads CASSLGPTSTDTQYF. In DNA form, the CDR3 reads TGTGCCAGCAGCTTGGGTCCGACTAGCACAGATACGCAGTATTTT. The rearrangement uses TRBV5-6 and TRBJ2-3; no firm D call. The CDR3 has 15 residues. Trimming shortened V by 0 bases and J by 0 bases, and 8 bases separated the two germline ends. Germline CDR1 reads SGHDT; CDR2 reads YYEEEE.

The J gene is TRBJ1-6, the V gene TRBV2; 7 bases are shared with TRBD1. V lost 6 bases and J lost 7; bases outside the gene matches: 6. Germline loops: CDR1 SNHLY, CDR2 FYNNEI. The CDR3 runs 14 residues. CDR3 in DNA: TGTGCCAGCAGACGACAGGGTCAAAATTCACCCCTCCACTTT. The encoded protein is CASRRQGQNSPLHF.

This chain uses TRBV5-5 with TRBJ2-1; D uncertain. CDR3 length equals 13 residues. Trimming removed 5 bases from V and 9 bases from J, with 15 bases in between. Germline loops: CDR1 SGHKS, CDR2 YYEKEE (reference sequence). The CDR3 bases are TGTGCCAGCAGTTCGCCCATAGTTAGTGAGCAGTTCTTC. Protein: CASSSPIVSEQFF. Based on the CDR3 plus reference TRBV5-5 and TRBJ2-1, the full variable domain is DAGVTQSPTHLIKTRGQQVTLRCSPISGHKSVSWYQQVLGQGPQFIFQYYEKEERGRGNFPDRFSARQFPNYSSELNVNALLLGDSALYLCASSSPIVSEQFFGPGTRLTVL.

This clone was observed a few times. This chain connects TRBV5-1 to TRBJ1-3; D might be TRBD1 (6 bases). The V end was cut by 0 bases, the J end by 2 bases, with 12 bases between. CDR3 length: 16 residues. Germline loops: CDR1 SGHRS, CDR2 YFSETQ. CDR3 in DNA: TGCGCCAGCAGCTTGGAGACGACAGGCGCTGGAAACACCATATATTTT. Encoded protein: CASSLETTGAGNTIYF.

The J gene is TRBJ1-3, the V gene TRBV25-1, with unresolved D. Trimming shortened V by 4 bases and J by 2 bases, and 12 bases separated the two germline ends. The CDR3 totals 15 residues. Per germline, CDR1 MGHDK and CDR2 SYGVNS. The CDR3 region has the DNA TGTGCCAGCAGTGCCACAGAGTTACCTGGAAACACCATATATTTT. It specifies CASSATELPGNTIYF.

The V and J genes are TRBV1 and TRBJ1-4. TRBV1 is annotated as a pseudogene. CDR3 length: 15 residues. For the CDR3, the DNA is TGCACCAGCAGCCAAGATCCCGGGTTTAATGAAAAACTGTTTTTT. This gives the protein CTSSQDPGFNEKLFF.

A few counts support this clone. The V call is TRBV25-1, the J call TRBJ2-3; D gene ambiguous. Germline V gene data show CDR1 as MGHDK and CDR2 as SYGVNS. Deletions cut 1 base from V and 4 bases from J, with 9 bases between. The CDR3 runs 14 residues. The CDR3 DNA sequence: TGTGCCAGCAGTGAATCGGGTGGGTCAGATACGCAGTATTTT. It yields the protein CASSESGGSDTQYF. The full variable domain, with the rest looked up from reference TRBV25-1 and TRBJ2-3, is EADIYQTPRYLVIGTGKKITLECSQTMGHDKMYWYQQDPGMELHLIHYSYGVNSTEKGDLSSESTVSRIRTEHFPLTLESARPSHTSQYLCASSESGGSDTQYFGPGTRLTVL.

This clone came up once. The chain recombines TRBV29-1 with TRBJ1-4, with TRBD1 matching 7 bases. This CDR3 comprises 13 residues. Trimming cost V 6 bases and J 5 bases; bases outside gene matches: 6. In germline, CDR1 is SQVTM, CDR2 ANQGSEA. The CDR3 sequence is CSVRGAGNEKLFF. CDR3 bases: TGCAGCGTCAGGGGGGCAGGGAATGAAAAACTGTTTTTT. Supplemented by reference TRBV29-1 and TRBJ1-4, the full variable domain reads SAVISQKPSRDICQRGTSLTIQCQVDSQVTMMFWYRQQPGQSLTLIATANQGSEATYESGFVIDKFPISRPNLTFSTLTVSNMSPEDSSIYLCSVRGAGNEKLFFGSGTQLSVL.